The 28 T cell receptor beta chains reported below all come from one sample, sequenced in a study of blood T cell repertoires in COVID-19. Profiled with immunoSEQ multiplex PCR; TCRdb holds only in-frame clones, not every one. The table lists 360,000 or so clones, about 90% of them singletons. Source material: PBMCs or T cells enriched from blood (not recorded which). These receptors were taken from a woman aged 25-40 years who had recovered from COVID-19.

V gene TRBV19 combines with J gene TRBJ2-7; tentative D call: TRBD2 (6 bases). Trimming removed 7 bases at V and 4 bases at J, with 20 bases between. The CDR3 loop spans 15 amino acids. Germline V gene sequence: CDR1 LNHDA, CDR2 SQIVND (reference sequence). CDR3 DNA sequence: TGTGCCAGTACCACATCCCGCTGGGGGGAGTACGAGCAGTACTTC. Protein product: CASTTSRWGEYEQYF.

The rearrangement joins TRBV5-1 to TRBJ2-1; TRBD2 aligns across 10 bases. The CDR3 spans 14 residues. The V gene's germline CDR1 is SGHRS and CDR2 YFSETQ. V was clipped by 8 bases and J by 4 bases; unmatched bases: 6. The CDR3 DNA is TGCGCCAGTGCCGGGACTAGCGTATACAATGAGCAGTTCTTC. Protein: CASAGTSVYNEQFF.

The chain joins TRBV30 to TRBJ1-2; 7 positions match TRBD1. CDR1 is GTSNPN and CDR2 is SVGIG in the germline V gene (reference sequence). Unmatched junction bases numbered 13, after V lost 4 bases and J lost 2 bases. CDR3 length: 16 residues. For the CDR3, the DNA is TGTGCCTGGACCAGACCCCTCGGGACAGAGAACTATGGCTACACCTTC. Its protein is CAWTRPLGTENYGYTF.

The chain combines TRBV7-9 with TRBJ1-5; 7 nucleotides match TRBD1. The length of the CDR3 is 14 residues. V gave up 4 bases and J gave up 7 bases; unmatched junction bases: 7. Germline-derived CDR1 and CDR2 are SEHNR and FQNEAQ (reference sequence). The CDR3 sequence: CASSSVGGSQPQHF. The CDR3 coding sequence is TGTGCCAGCAGCTCGGTAGGGGGCTCGCAGCCCCAGCATTTT.

CDR3: CATKSESDYGYTF. The CDR3 coding sequence is TGTGCCACCAAATCGGAGTCCGACTATGGCTACACCTTC. The chain recombines TRBV2 with TRBJ1-2; D is unclear. This CDR3 has 13 residues. Germline CDR1 and CDR2: SNHLY and FYNNEI. Trimming took 10 bases from V and 3 from J, leaving 15 bases between them.

The rearrangement joins TRBV7-9 to TRBJ2-1; D may be TRBD1 (6 bases). CDR1 and CDR2 from the germline V gene are SEHNR and FQNEAQ (reference sequence). This CDR3 has 17 residues. V was pared by 3 bases and J by 0 bases, with 15 bases between. The CDR3 coding sequence is TGTGCCAGCAGCTTCCGGCCCGGGACAAGCTCCTACAATGAGCAGTTCTTC. It yields the protein CASSFRPGTSSYNEQFF.

This chain joins TRBV6-2 or TRBV6-3 and TRBJ1-2; 9 positions match TRBD1. Germline CDR1 MNHEY, CDR2 SVGEGT. CDR3 size: 13 residues. The J segment lost 4 bases and the V segment lost 5 bases, leaving 2 bases of the junction unmatched. The CDR3 loop is CASSATGGYGYTF. The CDR3 DNA reads as TGTGCCAGCAGTGCGACAGGGGGCTATGGCTACACCTTC.

The sample holds a few counts of this clone. V gene TRBV27 combines with J gene TRBJ1-2; D is ambiguous. Germline V lookup: CDR1 MNHEY, CDR2 SMNVEV (reference sequence). Trimming pared 6 bases from V and 4 bases from J, leaving 24 bases between. The CDR3 covers 17 residues. The CDR3 protein is CASSHQNVDTNFYGYTF. Here the CDR3 DNA reads TGTGCCAGCAGCCATCAAAACGTCGACACGAACTTCTATGGCTACACCTTC.

The chain uses TRBV3-1 (or the pseudogene TRBV3-2) and TRBJ1-3; 9 bases fit TRBD1. The CDR3 has 13 amino acids. The ends lost 8 bases at V and 2 bases at J; junction bases unmatched: 1. The germline V gene has CDR1 LGHDT and CDR2 YNNKEL (reference sequence). CDR3 residues: CASWDRAGNTIYF. DNA of the CDR3: TGTGCCAGCTGGGACAGGGCTGGAAACACCATATATTTT.

The chain uses TRBV4-2 and TRBJ2-3; 7 positions agree with TRBD2. CDR3 length: 17 residues. CDR1 and CDR2 from the germline V gene are LGHNA and YNFKEQ. With 2 bases clipped from V and 2 bases from J, the junction kept 10 bases outside the gene matches. The CDR3 sequence: CASSQREAGRSTDTQYF. DNA of the CDR3: TGTGCCAGCAGCCAAAGAGAAGCGGGGCGTTCCACAGATACGCAGTATTTT.

The chain couples TRBV27 to TRBJ1-1, with no clear D. CDR1 MNHEY and CDR2 SMNVEV come from the germline V gene (reference sequence). Trimming cost V 2 bases and J 1 base, with 8 bases left between them. The CDR3 totals 14 residues. In nucleotides, the CDR3 is TGTGCCAGCAGTTTAAGCGGGGAGAACACTGAAGCTTTCTTT. It codes for CASSLSGENTEAFF.

V is TRBV3-1 (or the pseudogene TRBV3-2) and J is TRBJ2-7; D might be TRBD2 (5 bases). This CDR3 is 14 amino acids long. Trimming left V 6 bases short and J 1 base short, with 13 bases between. Germline V gives CDR1 LGHDT, CDR2 YNNKEL (reference sequence). CDR3 in amino acids: CASSLGPGSYEQYF. CDR3 DNA: TGTGCCAGCAGTCTTGGGCCGGGATCCTACGAGCAGTACTTC.

J is TRBJ1-2 and V is TRBV28; D is uncertain. The CDR3 is 11 residues long. Germline lookup yields CDR1 MDHEN and CDR2 SYDVKM. Trimming removed 4 bases from V and 7 bases from J, with 7 bases in between. CDR3: CASSSVRGYTF. CDR3 nucleotides: TGTGCCAGCAGTTCTGTCCGTGGCTACACCTTC.

The chain links TRBV3-1 (or the pseudogene TRBV3-2) to TRBJ2-7; D perhaps matches TRBD2 (6 bases). Trimming pared 0 bases from V and 1 base from J, leaving 7 bases between. The CDR3 is made up of 14 amino acids. Germline CDR1 and CDR2: LGHDT and YNNKEL (reference sequence). The CDR3: CASSQEGTSYEQYF. The CDR3 DNA reads TGTGCCAGCAGCCAAGAGGGGACTTCCTACGAGCAGTACTTC.

This chain's CDR3 is CASGRQAYSNQPQHF. The CDR3 nucleotides read TGTGCCAGCGGCAGACAGGCTTATAGCAATCAGCCCCAGCATTTT. The rearrangement links TRBV28 to TRBJ1-5, with D tentatively TRBD1 (6 bases). This CDR3 comprises 15 residues. Trimming took 8 bases from V and 0 from J, leaving 14 bases between them. The germline gives CDR1 MDHEN, CDR2 SYDVKM.

On this clone itself: Other DNA sequences in this sample translate to the same CDR3. The chain links TRBV7-2 to TRBJ1-4; no reliable D call. This CDR3 has 15 residues. Trimming pared 2 bases from V and 0 bases from J, leaving 7 bases between. The germline gives CDR1 SGHTA, CDR2 FQGNSA. CDR3: CASSLSPATNEKLFF. For the CDR3, the DNA is TGTGCCAGCAGCTTAAGCCCTGCAACTAATGAAAAACTGTTTTTT.

The rearrangement joins TRBV23-1 to TRBJ1-6; D is perhaps TRBD1 (6 bases). TRBV23-1 is labeled an ORF, and its function is uncertain. V lost 0 bases, J lost 12 bases, and 21 bases lay in between. The CDR3 spans 17 residues. CDR3 in amino acids: CASSQSGAGRGSLPLHF. The CDR3 DNA reads TGCGCCAGCAGTCAATCGGGGGCGGGGCGCGGGAGCCTACCCCTCCACTTT.

This clone has a count of ten or more. V gene TRBV6-4 combines with J gene TRBJ1-1; D perhaps matches TRBD1 (6 bases). The V gene's germline CDR1 is MRHNA and CDR2 SNTAGT. This CDR3 is built from 14 residues. Deletions cut 2 bases from V and 1 base from J, with 8 bases between. The CDR3 nucleotides are TGTGCCAGCAGTGACGGGACACCGAACACTGAAGCTTTCTTT. This encodes CASSDGTPNTEAFF.

The chain joins TRBV10-1 to TRBJ2-7; TRBD1 might be the D (5 bases). Trimming removed 3 bases at V and 0 bases at J, with 9 bases between. This CDR3 is 14 amino acids long. Germline V gives CDR1 WNHNN, CDR2 SYGVQD (reference sequence). CDR3 DNA: TGCGCCAGCAGTGATGGGGCCCTCTCCTACGAGCAGTACTTC. It specifies CASSDGALSYEQYF.

This sequence joins TRBV11-1 and TRBJ2-1; D may be TRBD2 (5 bases). V was trimmed by 1 base and J by 4 bases, leaving 5 bases between them. The CDR3 covers 13 residues. Germline V lookup: CDR1 SGHAT, CDR2 FQDESV (reference sequence). CDR3 in amino acids: CASSLGGYNEQFF. Here the CDR3 DNA reads TGTGCCAGCAGCTTAGGAGGGTACAATGAGCAGTTCTTC.

V and J are TRBV29-1 and TRBJ2-2, with 9 bases matching TRBD1. The germline V gene has CDR1 SQVTM and CDR2 ANQGSEA. This CDR3 is 14 amino acids long. V was clipped by 5 bases and J by 6 bases; unmatched bases: 7. CDR3 amino acids: CSVSGTGYSGELFF. CDR3 DNA: TGCAGCGTTTCCGGGACAGGGTATTCCGGGGAGCTGTTTTTT.

This clone was recorded only once. The CDR3 reads CASSGTGTGGYNTEAFF. The CDR3 bases are TGTGCCAGCAGCGGTACCGGGACAGGTGGGTATAACACTGAAGCTTTCTTT. The chain links TRBV28 to TRBJ1-1; TRBD1 matches 8 bases. CDR3 length: 17 amino acids. The V gene's germline CDR1 is MDHEN and CDR2 SYDVKM. The V and J ends lost 6 bases and 2 bases, in that order; junction bases with no gene match: 14.

The chain uses TRBV19 and TRBJ2-7; 7 bases align to TRBD2. From germline, CDR1 is LNHDA and CDR2 SQIVND (reference sequence). Trimming cost V 3 bases and J 4 bases; bases outside gene matches: 9. This CDR3 has 15 residues. The CDR3 protein is CASSIARGSGYEQYF. The CDR3 DNA follows: TGTGCCAGTAGTATTGCCCGCGGGAGTGGTTACGAGCAGTACTTC.

This clone appeared a few times. The rearrangement uses TRBV10-1 and TRBJ1-5; 8 bases are a match to TRBD1. CDR1 WNHNN and CDR2 SYGVQD come from the germline V gene (reference sequence). There are 15 residues in the CDR3. J lost 6 bases, V lost 6 bases, and 10 bases had no gene match. The DNA of the CDR3 is TGCGCCAGCAGCCCGGACAGGGATGATAGTCAGCCCCAGCATTTT. It specifies CASSPDRDDSQPQHF.

The chain couples TRBV27 to TRBJ2-3; 10 bases agree with TRBD1. V dropped 4 bases and J dropped 2; count of bases not matched to a gene: 6. The CDR3 is made up of 16 amino acids. Germline loops: CDR1 MNHEY, CDR2 SMNVEV (reference sequence). CDR3 sequence reads: CASSSGQGDFTDTQYF. DNA of the CDR3: TGTGCCAGCAGTTCAGGACAGGGGGACTTCACAGATACGCAGTATTTT.

The J gene is TRBJ2-7, the V gene TRBV5-4, with TRBD2 matching over 11 bases. The CDR3 extends over 14 amino acids. Germline V CDR1 and CDR2: SGHNT, YYREEE (reference sequence). J lost 3 bases, V lost 4 bases, and 3 bases had no gene match. This CDR3 is CASSAGTSGYEQYF. CDR3 nucleotides: TGTGCCAGCAGCGCCGGGACTAGCGGCTACGAGCAGTACTTC. Drawing the rest from reference TRBV5-4 and TRBJ2-7, the complete variable domain is ETGVTQSPTHLIKTRGQQVTLRCSSQSGHNTVSWYQQALGQGPQFIFQYYREEENGRGNFPPRFSGLQFPNYSSELNVNALELDDSALYLCASSAGTSGYEQYFGPGTRLTVT.

The rearrangement uses TRBV5-8 and TRBJ1-3; 7 bases map to TRBD1. J gave up 2 bases and V 4 bases, and 9 bases lay outside the gene matches. CDR3 length: 16 residues. Germline V gene data show CDR1 as SGHTS and CDR2 as YDEGEE. The DNA of the CDR3 is TGTGCCAGCAGCGCCTGGGACAGCAATCCTGGAAACACCATATATTTT. It translates to CASSAWDSNPGNTIYF.

The chain has TRBV28 and TRBJ2-1; D perhaps matches TRBD1 (6 bases). Germline CDR1 and CDR2: MDHEN and SYDVKM. The CDR3 is made up of 15 amino acids. Trimming cost V 6 bases and J 2 bases, with 14 bases left between them. This chain's CDR3 is CASRQWDKPYNEQFF. DNA of the CDR3: TGTGCCAGCAGACAGTGGGACAAACCCTACAATGAGCAGTTCTTC.